The 27 T cell receptor beta chains given below trace back to one sample, sequenced in a study of CD8 T cells in Susac syndrome. Reverse transcription of roughly 0.5 to 1 ug RNA was carried out with random hexamers. TCRdb fed the immunoSEQ multiplex PCR reads into MiXCR, producing one record per CDR3 protein. The table lists approximately 110,000 distinct CDR3 sequences, around 94% of them singletons. The sequenced sample consisted of CD4+ T cells from PBMCs. The receptor source for this set is a human donor in good health.

The chain's CDR3 is CASSPDTSSYNEQFF. The CDR3 coding sequence is TGCGCCAGCAGCCCGGACACGAGCTCCTACAATGAGCAGTTCTTC. The V call is TRBV5-1, the J call TRBJ2-1; the D gene is possibly TRBD1 (5 bases). The CDR3 consists of 15 residues. Germline V lookup: CDR1 SGHRS, CDR2 YFSETQ. V dropped 4 bases and J dropped 0 bases, with 11 bases sitting between them.

The genes are TRBV29-1 and TRBJ2-1; 12 bases line up with TRBD2. The CDR3 contains 15 residues. V dropped 2 bases and J dropped 9; count of bases not matched to a gene: 8. From germline, CDR1 is SQVTM and CDR2 ANQGSEA. The CDR3 bases are TGCAGCGTTGAATCCCTAGCGGGAGGGCTGGGTGAGCAGTTCTTC. This sequence encodes CSVESLAGGLGEQFF.

In its sample, this clonotype was seen once. Written as DNA, the CDR3 is TGCAGTGCCTCCGGACAGGGGCAGCATTTT. As protein: CSASGQGQHF. V is TRBV20-1 and J is TRBJ1-5; 9 bases are shared with TRBD1. CDR3 length: 10 residues. The germline V gene has CDR1 DFQATT and CDR2 SNEGSKA (reference sequence). With V trimmed by 6 bases and J by 13 bases, 4 bases remained unmatched.

V gene TRBV20-1 combines with J gene TRBJ2-7; maybe TRBD1 (6 bases). CDR3 length: 14 residues. CDR1 DFQATT and CDR2 SNEGSKA come from the germline V gene (reference sequence). With 6 bases removed from V and 1 base from J, the gap between germline ends came to 16 bases. CDR3 sequence: CSAVSDRRSYEQYF. For the CDR3, the DNA is TGCAGTGCCGTAAGTGACAGGAGATCCTACGAGCAGTACTTC.

This sequence joins TRBV2 and TRBJ1-1; no definite D call. V was cut by 1 base and J by 11 bases, with 5 bases left in between. The CDR3 extends over 10 amino acids. Germline V lookup: CDR1 SNHLY, CDR2 FYNNEI. CDR3 residues: CASSEVWAFF. Written as DNA, the CDR3 is TGTGCCAGCAGTGAAGTGTGGGCTTTCTTT.

J is TRBJ2-7 and V is TRBV3-1; 12 bases match TRBD2. Per the germline V gene, CDR1 is LGHDT and CDR2 is YNNKEL (reference sequence). Trimming removed 5 bases from V and 4 bases from J; junction bases left unmatched: 6. The CDR3 extends over 15 amino acids. In DNA form, the CDR3 reads TGTGCCAGCAGCGACCTAGCGGGAGGGAGGTACGAGCAGTACTTC. This gives the protein CASSDLAGGRYEQYF.

A single count supports this clonotype. CDR3 amino acids: CASSYEVRGGTEAFF. DNA of the CDR3: TGTGCCAGCAGTTACGAGGTCCGGGGAGGAACTGAAGCTTTCTTT. This chain links TRBV6-5 with TRBJ1-1, with D unresolved. Looked up from germline, CDR1 is MNHEY and CDR2 is SVGAGI. The CDR3 has 15 amino acids. The V and J ends lost 2 bases and 5 bases respectively, with 15 bases between them.

The V and J genes are TRBV20-1 and TRBJ1-2; D is undetermined. The CDR3 consists of 18 residues. Trimming cost V 3 bases and J 1 base, with 24 bases left between them. CDR1 and CDR2 from the germline V gene are DFQATT and SNEGSKA (reference sequence). The CDR3 DNA is TGCAGTGCTAGTCCAATCGACGGGCAGCACGTTATTAACTATGGCTACACCTTC. Its protein is CSASPIDGQHVINYGYTF.

The chain is built from TRBV29-1 and TRBJ2-1, with 7 bases lining up with TRBD1. Germline-derived CDR1 and CDR2 are SQVTM and ANQGSEA. The CDR3 loop spans 13 amino acids. CDR3 coding DNA: TGCACCCATCGAGGGGGCGATGGCCATGAGCAGTTCTTC. Residues: CTHRGGDGHEQFF.

The chain combines TRBV28 with TRBJ2-3; 8 nucleotides align to TRBD2. Trimming took 5 bases from V and 2 from J; bases not matched to a gene: 15. Germline V CDR1 and CDR2: MDHEN, SYDVKM. The length of the CDR3 is 18 residues. The CDR3 spells CASSGIIAGRRSTDTQYF. As DNA, the CDR3 is TGTGCCAGCAGTGGAATTATAGCGGGGAGAAGGTCCACAGATACGCAGTATTTT. Combining the CDR3 with reference TRBV28 and TRBJ2-3 gives the whole variable domain DVKVTQSSRYLVKRTGEKVFLECVQDMDHENMFWYRQDPGLGLRLIYFSYDVKMKEKGDIPEGYSVSREKKERFSLILESASTNQTSMYLCASSGIIAGRRSTDTQYFGPGTRLTVL.

This clonotype was counted once. The genes are TRBV5-1 and TRBJ2-3; possibly TRBD2 for D (6 bases). CDR3 length: 16 residues. Trimming stripped 3 bases from V and 2 bases from J, with 16 bases between. The germline V gene has CDR1 SGHRS and CDR2 YFSETQ. The CDR3 sequence: CASSSGVAANTDTQYF. The CDR3 DNA sequence: TGCGCCAGCAGCTCCGGGGTAGCGGCAAACACAGATACGCAGTATTTT.

The chain recombines TRBV6-5 with TRBJ1-1; 9 nucleotides line up with TRBD1. V was pared by 5 bases and J by 6 bases, with 7 bases of the junction left unmatched. CDR1 is MNHEY and CDR2 is SVGAGI in the germline V gene. This CDR3 comprises 14 residues. In DNA form, the CDR3 reads TGTGCCAGCAGTCCCGGGGACAGGGATGCTGAAGCTTTCTTT. It encodes CASSPGDRDAEAFF.

The rearrangement links TRBV19 to TRBJ2-5; 15 bases align to TRBD2. The CDR3 has 20 residues. Losses at the gene ends were 6 bases for V and 0 bases for J; bases not matched to a gene: 14. CDR1 is LNHDA and CDR2 is SQIVND in the germline V gene (reference sequence). As DNA, the CDR3 is TGTGCCAGTAGCAAAGAAGCACCGGGACTAGCGGGAGGCGACCAAGAGACCCAGTACTTC. Protein: CASSKEAPGLAGGDQETQYF.

With regard to this clonotype: Germline and junction disagree at one end, which may indicate a read error. V is TRBV5-1 and J is TRBJ1-1; D is uncertain. Per the germline V gene, CDR1 is SGHRS and CDR2 is YFSETQ. The CDR3 spans 14 residues. CDR3 bases: TGCGCCAGCAGCTTGGTGCCCGGGAACGCTGAAGCTTTCTTT. Translated: CASSLVPGNAEAFF.

The V call is TRBV20-1, the J call TRBJ2-7; either TRBD1 or TRBD2 may supply D (5 bases each). Trimming cost V 3 bases and J 6 bases, with 15 bases left between them. Germline-derived CDR1 and CDR2 are DFQATT and SNEGSKA (reference sequence). CDR3 length: 13 residues. The CDR3 region is CSASRPWGSEQYF. CDR3 sequence (DNA): TGCAGTGCTAGTCGCCCGTGGGGGAGCGAGCAGTACTTC.

This chain uses TRBV20-1 with TRBJ2-1, with TRBD2 identical over 10 bases. Germline V gene sequence: CDR1 DFQATT, CDR2 SNEGSKA (reference sequence). The CDR3 sequence is 14 residues long. V trimming: 5 bases; J trimming: 3 bases; junction bases outside the gene matches: 4. The CDR3 protein is CSARTSGVYNEQFF. DNA for the CDR3: TGCAGTGCTCGTACTAGCGGGGTCTACAATGAGCAGTTCTTC.

V usage is TRBV7-2 and J usage is TRBJ2-5; 9 bases are a match to TRBD2. Germline V CDR1 and CDR2: SGHTA, FQGNSA. CDR3 size: 16 residues. The trim removed 5 bases at V and 5 bases at J, leaving 12 bases unmatched. This CDR3 is CASSPASGKGAETQYF. In DNA, the CDR3 is TGTGCCAGCAGCCCCGCTAGCGGGAAGGGTGCGGAGACCCAGTACTTC.

The chain joins TRBV29-1 to TRBJ2-6, with no clear D. The V gene lost 6 bases and the J gene lost 1 base, with 10 bases spanning the gap. The CDR3 is 14 amino acids. Per germline, CDR1 SQVTM and CDR2 ANQGSEA. Here the CDR3 DNA reads TGCAGCGTGGGCGCAGAATCTGGGGCCAACGTCCTGACTTTC. Protein product: CSVGAESGANVLTF. Based on the CDR3 plus reference TRBV29-1 and TRBJ2-6, the full variable domain is SAVISQKPSRDICQRGTSLTIQCQVDSQVTMMFWYRQQPGQSLTLIATANQGSEATYESGFVIDKFPISRPNLTFSTLTVSNMSPEDSSIYLCSVGAESGANVLTFGAGSRLTVL.

This chain uses TRBV16 with TRBJ2-7; 9 nucleotides line up with TRBD2. The CDR3 totals 15 residues. The V and J ends lost 4 bases and 6 bases, in that order; junction bases with no gene match: 10. From germline, CDR1 is KGHSY and CDR2 FQNENV. This chain's CDR3 is CASSPRVAGAIEQYF. The CDR3 bases are TGTGCCAGCAGCCCCCGGGTAGCGGGAGCCATCGAGCAGTACTTC.

The chain employs TRBV7-8 and TRBJ2-1, with TRBD2 matching over 14 bases. Germline V lookup: CDR1 SGHVS, CDR2 FQNEAQ. CDR3 length: 16 amino acids. After removal of 3 bases from V and 7 bases from J, the junction contained 5 bases not matched to a gene. The CDR3 nucleotides are TGTGCCAGCAGCTTGGGACTAGCGGGAGTTAGGAATGAGCAGTTCTTC. This codes for CASSLGLAGVRNEQFF.

The genes are TRBV3-1 and TRBJ1-4; D unclear. The CDR3 is made up of 17 amino acids. The germline V and J ends were trimmed by 2 bases and 8 bases, with 21 bases remaining between them. Germline V gene lookup returns CDR1 LGHDT and CDR2 YNNKEL (reference sequence). CDR3 bases: TGTGCCAGCAGCCAATTCCAAAGGGTTCGAGTAGGGGAAAAACTGTTTTTT. It yields the protein CASSQFQRVRVGEKLFF.

Only one count was recorded for this clonotype. V usage is TRBV3-1 and J usage is TRBJ2-2; D is undetermined. Trimming removed 6 bases from V and 0 bases from J, with 11 bases in between. The V gene's germline CDR1 is LGHDT and CDR2 YNNKEL (reference sequence). This CDR3 is built from 15 residues. CDR3 amino acids: CASSPPLSNTGELFF. CDR3 DNA: TGTGCCAGCAGTCCTCCTCTATCGAACACCGGGGAGCTGTTTTTT.

The chain carries TRBV19 and TRBJ2-1, with D perhaps being TRBD1 or TRBD2 (5 bases each). Deletions cut 10 bases from V and 4 bases from J, with 14 bases between. CDR1 and CDR2 (germline): LNHDA, SQIVND (reference sequence). This CDR3 comprises 13 residues. The CDR3 sequence: CATGDEAYNEQFF. The DNA of the CDR3 is TGTGCCACCGGGGACGAAGCTTACAATGAGCAGTTCTTC.

The chain employs TRBV20-1 and TRBJ1-2, with D possibly TRBD1 on 5 matching bases. Per the germline V gene, CDR1 is DFQATT and CDR2 is SNEGSKA (reference sequence). The CDR3 runs to 12 residues. V was shortened by 7 bases and J by 8 bases, with 17 bases between the two germline ends. The CDR3 DNA follows: TGCAGTGTTAGGGACGGTGGGGAGGGCTACACCTTC. Protein: CSVRDGGEGYTF.

The chain employs TRBV7-9 and TRBJ2-1; 7 bases are shared with TRBD1. V trimming: 5 bases; J trimming: 5 bases; junction bases outside the gene matches: 12. There are 16 residues in the CDR3. CDR1 is SEHNR and CDR2 is FQNEAQ in the germline V gene (reference sequence). The CDR3, as DNA: TGTGCCAGCAGCCCTACTCCGGGACAGAGGAACAATGAGCAGTTCTTC. Translated, it gives CASSPTPGQRNNEQFF.

The chain links TRBV29-1 to TRBJ1-2, with D perhaps matching TRBD1 (5 bases). The CDR3 spans 12 residues. Between the trimmed V and J ends, which lost 3 bases and 4 bases, there was a span of 9 bases. Germline CDR1 reads SQVTM; CDR2 reads ANQGSEA. CDR3: CSVDRQGYGYTF. Written as DNA, the CDR3 is TGCAGCGTTGATCGGCAGGGCTATGGCTACACCTTC.

The chain recombines TRBV6-5 with TRBJ2-7; 9 nucleotides agree with TRBD1. With V trimmed by 6 bases and J by 4 bases, 7 bases remained unmatched. Looked up from germline, CDR1 is MNHEY and CDR2 is SVGAGI. This CDR3 contains 14 residues. The CDR3 reads CASRGDRGSYEQYF. Here the CDR3 DNA reads TGTGCCAGCAGGGGCGACAGGGGGAGTTACGAGCAGTACTTC.